Presented here are 28 T cell receptor beta chains from one specimen sequenced in a study of cytomegalovirus exposure and HLA in healthy donors. Primers included in the PCR were 60 Vbeta and 13 Jbeta primers. The data were produced by immunoSEQ multiplex PCR, yet TCRdb's version contains in-frame clones alone and is incomplete. Seen here are about 190,000 clones, roughly 80% observed once, and the top ten hold approximately 2.2%. The sequenced sample was PBMCs. All receptors derive from a male donor in good health and CMV-seronegative.

This clone was detected only a few times. The chain carries TRBV6-1 and TRBJ1-1; D unresolved. V lost 0 bases and J 0 bases, leaving 5 bases between the germline ends. This CDR3 contains 14 residues. From germline, CDR1 is MNHNS and CDR2 SASEGT. The CDR3 region has the DNA TGTGCCAGCAGTGAAGCCCAAATGAACACTGAAGCTTTCTTT. Encoded protein: CASSEAQMNTEAFF.

The chain recombines TRBV5-1 with TRBJ2-3; D is ambiguous. The CDR3 runs to 15 residues. Trimming cost V 4 bases and J 3 bases, with 15 bases left between them. The V gene's germline CDR1 is SGHRS and CDR2 YFSETQ. The CDR3 loop is CASSRRDTPTDTQYF. The CDR3 bases are TGCGCCAGCAGCAGACGCGACACCCCGACAGATACGCAGTATTTT.

The V gene is TRBV7-6, the J gene TRBJ2-2, with 7 bases fitting TRBD2. V lost 3 bases and J lost 2; bases outside the gene matches: 9. The CDR3 runs to 17 residues. Per germline, CDR1 SGHVS and CDR2 FNYEAQ. CDR3 residues: CASSLSQAGLNTGELFF. CDR3 DNA sequence: TGTGCCAGCAGCTTGAGTCAAGCGGGACTAAACACCGGGGAGCTGTTTTTT.

The chain couples TRBV25-1 to TRBJ2-2, with 9 bases fitting TRBD1. CDR1 and CDR2 from the germline V gene are MGHDK and SYGVNS. This CDR3 is built from 16 residues. V lost 4 bases, J lost 3 bases, and 6 bases stayed unmatched. The CDR3 DNA sequence: TGTGCCAGCAGTGCACAGGGGGCGCGGTACACCGGGGAGCTGTTTTTT. Its translation: CASSAQGARYTGELFF.

This clone came up a few times. J is TRBJ1-1 and V is TRBV12-5, with D possibly matching TRBD1 (6 bases). The V gene's germline CDR1 is LGHNT and CDR2 FRNRAP. The CDR3 has 17 residues. V was pared by 3 bases and J by 1 base, with 18 bases between. The CDR3 region is CASGFHHHRARNTEAFF. In nucleotides, the CDR3 is TGTGCTAGTGGTTTTCACCACCACAGGGCCAGGAACACTGAAGCTTTCTTT.

For the CDR3, the DNA is TGCGCCAGCAGCCAAGAGGGGCGGGATACGCAGTATTTT. The encoded protein is CASSQEGRDTQYF. The rearrangement joins TRBV4-3 to TRBJ2-3, with D possibly TRBD1 on 5 matching bases. The V gene's germline CDR1 is LGHNA and CDR2 YSLEER. The CDR3 is made up of 13 amino acids. The V end lost 0 bases, the J end lost 6 bases, and 7 bases lay between the germline ends.

J is TRBJ2-3 and V is TRBV7-8, with 13 bases that match TRBD2. This CDR3 has 16 residues. Germline loops: CDR1 SGHVS, CDR2 FQNEAQ. V lost 5 bases, J lost 3 bases, and 5 bases stayed unmatched. The CDR3 reads CASSSRTSGRTDTQYF. The CDR3 DNA sequence: TGTGCCAGCAGCAGCCGGACTAGCGGGAGAACAGATACGCAGTATTTT.

This clone was found many times. The chain recombines TRBV5-1 with TRBJ1-2, with 10 bases aligning to TRBD1. The CDR3 is made up of 15 amino acids. V lost 4 bases and J lost 4; bases outside the gene matches: 7. Germline CDR1 SGHRS, CDR2 YFSETQ. This CDR3 is CASSPGQGTFYGYTF. The DNA of the CDR3 is TGCGCCAGCAGCCCGGGACAGGGGACGTTCTATGGCTACACCTTC.

The chain combines TRBV7-6 with TRBJ2-5, with no clear D. The germline gives CDR1 SGHVS, CDR2 FNYEAQ. The CDR3 sequence is 14 residues long. V was clipped by 1 base and J by 4 bases, with 10 bases between them. DNA of the CDR3: TGTGCCAGCAGCTTAGGGGCGTTCGGAGAGACCCAGTACTTC. It translates to CASSLGAFGETQYF.

The chain employs TRBV7-9 and TRBJ2-1; 16 bases map to TRBD2. This CDR3 has 16 amino acids. The J segment lost 12 bases and the V segment lost 4 bases, leaving 9 bases of the junction unmatched. Germline V gene lookup returns CDR1 SEHNR and CDR2 FQNEAQ (reference sequence). For the CDR3, the DNA is TGTGCCAGCAGCTCGTCAGGGACTAGCGGGGGGGCGGGGCAGTTCTTC. It codes for CASSSSGTSGGAGQFF.

In regard to this clone: Relative to the germline gene, one junction end is altered; a read error may explain this. The J gene is TRBJ1-2, the V gene TRBV7-9; no definite D call. This CDR3 has 12 amino acids. The germline V gene has CDR1 SEHNR and CDR2 FQNEAQ (reference sequence). The CDR3 bases are TGTTCCAGCAGCCCCGACACCTATGGCTACCCCTTC. The encoded protein is CSSSPDTYGYPF.

The chain couples TRBV5-1 to TRBJ2-5; 13 bases match TRBD2. The CDR3 runs to 16 residues. With 4 bases clipped from V and 5 bases from J, the junction kept 8 bases outside the gene matches. From germline, CDR1 is SGHRS and CDR2 YFSETQ. The chain's CDR3 is CASSRTSGSGGETQYF. The CDR3 DNA sequence: TGCGCCAGCAGCCGGACTAGCGGGAGCGGCGGCGAGACCCAGTACTTC.

The rearrangement joins TRBV28 to TRBJ1-4; D not resolved. The CDR3 covers 15 residues. CDR1 MDHEN and CDR2 SYDVKM come from the germline V gene. V lost 2 bases to trimming and J lost 3 bases, with 10 bases between them. The CDR3 DNA sequence: TGTGCCAGCAGTTTACAGACAAGCCCTAATGAAAAACTGTTTTTT. Protein sequence: CASSLQTSPNEKLFF.

The chain joins TRBV2 to TRBJ2-7; 7 bases align to TRBD1. The V gene end was trimmed by 5 bases and the J gene end by 6 bases; junction bases not matched to a gene: 4. CDR1 SNHLY and CDR2 FYNNEI come from the germline V gene. The CDR3 contains 12 residues. CDR3 sequence: CASSTDRSEQYF. CDR3 coding DNA: TGTGCCAGCAGTACGGACAGGTCCGAGCAGTACTTC.

This chain joins TRBV7-3 and TRBJ2-3; TRBD2 matches at 9 bases. The CDR3 runs to 14 residues. In germline, CDR1 is SGHTA, CDR2 FQGTGA. V lost 5 bases, J lost 2 bases, and 2 bases stayed unmatched. CDR3 bases: TGTGCCAGCAGCCGACTAGCGGACACAGATACGCAGTATTTT. It translates to CASSRLADTDTQYF.

The V and J genes are TRBV9 and TRBJ2-3; D is possibly TRBD2 (5 bases). Germline V gene data show CDR1 as SGDLS and CDR2 as YYNGEE. The CDR3 length is 14 residues. V gave up 3 bases and J gave up 2 bases, with 10 bases separating them. The CDR3: CASSGAGLTDTQYF. The CDR3 coding sequence is TGTGCCAGCAGCGGGGCGGGCCTCACAGATACGCAGTATTTT.

The count of this clone is one. V and J are TRBV7-2 and TRBJ2-7, with 8 bases that match TRBD1. The CDR3 covers 13 residues. Trimming at V came to 4 bases and at J to 5 bases, leaving 4 bases not matched to a gene. Looked up from germline, CDR1 is SGHTA and CDR2 is FQGNSA. The CDR3 region has the DNA TGTGCCAGCAGCTGGACAGGGTTCGACGAGCAGTACTTC. It yields the protein CASSWTGFDEQYF.

The chain couples TRBV6-4 to TRBJ2-3; TRBD2 is a possible D gene (6 bases). Germline loops: CDR1 MRHNA, CDR2 SNTAGT. This CDR3 comprises 15 residues. The germline V and J ends were trimmed by 8 bases and 2 bases, with 17 bases remaining between them. CDR3 in amino acids: CASWSGPRLTDTQYF. CDR3 coding DNA: TGTGCCAGCTGGAGCGGGCCCCGCCTCACAGATACGCAGTATTTT.

This chain uses TRBV18 with TRBJ1-2; TRBD1 matches at 7 bases. The CDR3 runs 15 residues. J gave up 8 bases and V 4 bases, and 13 bases lay outside the gene matches. Germline V gene lookup returns CDR1 KGHSH and CDR2 LQKENI. For the CDR3, the DNA is TGTGCCAGCTCACTCCCCGGACAGGTCCTACGAGGCTACACCTTC. The encoded protein is CASSLPGQVLRGYTF.

The chain has TRBV18 and TRBJ1-3; 10 bases agree with TRBD1. Germline CDR1 and CDR2: KGHSH and LQKENI. With 3 bases clipped from V and 0 bases from J, the junction kept 8 bases outside the gene matches. The CDR3 is 18 residues long. The CDR3 reads CASSPPGQGLPSGNTIYF. CDR3 DNA sequence: TGTGCCAGCTCACCGCCGGGACAGGGGCTCCCCTCTGGAAACACCATATATTTT.

The V call is TRBV5-1, the J call TRBJ2-2; no clear D. Germline V CDR1 and CDR2: SGHRS, YFSETQ. V was cut by 5 bases and J by 0 bases, with 8 bases left in between. The CDR3 extends over 14 amino acids. CDR3 in DNA: TGCGCCAGCAGGGCTGCCGCGAACACCGGGGAGCTGTTTTTT. Its protein is CASRAAANTGELFF.

CDR3: CASSIGNRGLRETQYF. DNA for the CDR3: TGTGCCAGTAGTATTGGTAACAGGGGGCTGCGGGAGACCCAGTACTTC. The chain couples TRBV19 to TRBJ2-5; 9 nucleotides match TRBD1. The CDR3 length is 16 residues. The J segment lost 5 bases and the V segment lost 3 bases, leaving 10 bases of the junction unmatched. CDR1 is LNHDA, CDR2 SQIVND, per germline (reference sequence). Full variable domain (outside the CDR3, taken from reference TRBV19 and TRBJ2-5): DGGITQSPKYLFRKEGQNVTLSCEQNLNHDAMYWYRQDPGQGLRLIYYSQIVNDFQKGDIAEGYSVSREKKESFPLTVTSAQKNPTAFYLCASSIGNRGLRETQYFGPGTRLLVL.

As to this clone: Other DNA sequences from this sample encode an identical CDR3 as well. V is TRBV2 and J is TRBJ2-5, with D possibly matching TRBD2 (6 bases). V lost 4 bases, J lost 4 bases, and 13 bases lay in between. This CDR3 has 14 residues. Germline V gene lookup returns CDR1 SNHLY and CDR2 FYNNEI. CDR3 coding DNA: TGTGCCAGCAGTGGCGGAGCGGGCGCAGAGACCCAGTACTTC. Its protein product is CASSGGAGAETQYF.

The V and J genes are TRBV27 and TRBJ2-7; 7 nucleotides agree with TRBD1. CDR3 length equals 14 residues. Unmatched junction bases numbered 4, after V lost 3 bases and J lost 2 bases. Per germline, CDR1 MNHEY and CDR2 SMNVEV (reference sequence). The CDR3 sequence is CASSLSGTAYEQYF. In DNA form, the CDR3 reads TGTGCCAGCAGTTTGTCCGGGACAGCCTACGAGCAGTACTTC.

This sequence joins TRBV4-2 and TRBJ1-1; D remains ambiguous. V gave up 3 bases and J gave up 2 bases, with 7 bases separating them. The CDR3 loop spans 13 amino acids. Germline CDR1 reads LGHNA; CDR2 reads YNFKEQ. The CDR3 is CASSQGVNTEAFF. CDR3 in DNA: TGTGCCAGCAGCCAGGGAGTTAACACTGAAGCTTTCTTT.

The chain uses TRBV5-4 and TRBJ2-5, with D perhaps TRBD2 (6 bases). The V end was cut by 0 bases, the J end by 1 base, with 16 bases between. Germline values: CDR1 SGHNT, CDR2 YYREEE (reference sequence). The CDR3 sequence is 17 residues long. The CDR3 DNA is TGTGCCAGCAGCTTGGCGTGGGGGGAGAAGCTCCAAGAGACCCAGTACTTC. This codes for CASSLAWGEKLQETQYF.

This clone was counted only a few times. J is TRBJ2-7 and V is TRBV27, with 8 bases matching TRBD1. The CDR3 is 16 residues long. Trimming removed 4 bases from V and 0 bases from J; junction bases left unmatched: 8. Germline assignment: CDR1 MNHEY and CDR2 SMNVEV (reference sequence). In DNA, the CDR3 is TGTGCCAGCAGTTCTGACCGGGACAGGAGCTCCTACGAGCAGTACTTC. Residues: CASSSDRDRSSYEQYF.

V gene TRBV5-1 combines with J gene TRBJ2-7; TRBD2 might be the D (5 bases). The V end was cut by 5 bases, the J end by 4 bases, with 13 bases between. Per germline, CDR1 SGHRS and CDR2 YFSETQ. The CDR3 is made up of 13 amino acids. The CDR3: CASSEGPSYEQYF. The CDR3 region has the DNA TGCGCCAGCAGTGAGGGCCCATCTTACGAGCAGTACTTC.